This entry lists 17 T cell receptor beta chains sequenced from one sample in a study of early T cells in non-severe SARS-CoV-2 infection (dated by TCRdb to about 2021). The library was built by means of 5' RACE. Instrument on record: NextSeq 500. The raw public reads went through TCRdb reprocessing: fastp at Q25, MiXCR clone calling, in-frame beta chains kept. Identical CDR3 protein sequences are pooled into one entry, listed with their most common genes and DNA. The table for this sample lists more than 60,000 distinct CDR3 sequences; around a tenth of them were counted only once. The ten largest clonotypes hold under 6.5% of the sample. Material for sequencing was whole blood. These receptors were taken from an adult who was a healthcare worker with PCR-confirmed SARS-CoV-2 infection or an uninfected control (not recorded which).

This clonotype has ten or more counts. The J gene is TRBJ2-5, the V gene TRBV6-6; D may be TRBD1 (6 bases). V lost 3 bases to trimming and J lost 2 bases, with 13 bases between them. CDR3 length equals 15 residues. The V gene's germline CDR1 is MNHNY and CDR2 SVGAGI (reference sequence). For the CDR3, the DNA is TGTGCCAGCAGTTATACCGGGACAAGGCAAGAGACCCAGTACTTC. Protein sequence: CASSYTGTRQETQYF.

This clonotype was counted only a few times. This CDR3 reads CASSAGEQYF. The DNA for the CDR3 is TGTGCCAGCAGTGCGGGCGAGCAGTACTTC. V usage is TRBV2 and J usage is TRBJ2-7; D is uncertain. Per the germline V gene, CDR1 is SNHLY and CDR2 is FYNNEI. The CDR3 loop spans 10 amino acids. The ends were cut back, 4 bases at V and 6 bases at J, with 4 bases in the middle.

In this sample, this clonotype turned up a few times. The rearrangement joins TRBV12-3 or TRBV12-4 to TRBJ2-3; D ambiguous. This CDR3 spans 11 amino acids. V shed 4 bases and J shed 13 bases, with 12 bases lying between them. In DNA form, the CDR3 reads TGTGCCAGCAGTTCTGGGGTATCTAAGTATTTT. It yields the protein CASSSGVSKYF.

In its sample, this clonotype was seen many times. The chain has TRBV7-3 and TRBJ2-1; 9 bases are a match to TRBD2. J was trimmed by 2 bases and V by 1 base; bases with no gene match: 6. The CDR3 loop spans 17 amino acids. From germline, CDR1 is SGHTA and CDR2 FQGTGA. The CDR3 sequence: CASSLNPSGAPYNEQFF. The CDR3 region has the DNA TGTGCCAGCAGCTTAAATCCTAGCGGGGCCCCCTACAATGAGCAGTTCTTC. The variable domain in full, with the rest retrieved from reference TRBV7-3 and TRBJ2-1, is GAGVSQTPSNKVTEKGKYVELRCDPISGHTALYWYRQSLGQGPEFLIYFQGTGAADDSGLPNDRFFAVRPEGSVSTLKIQRTERGDSAVYLCASSLNPSGAPYNEQFFGPGTRLTVL.

J is TRBJ1-3 and V is TRBV5-4, with TRBD1 identical over 7 bases. With 2 bases clipped from V and 4 bases from J, the junction kept 3 bases outside the gene matches. Germline CDR1 and CDR2: SGHNT and YYREEE (reference sequence). The CDR3 is made up of 14 amino acids. The CDR3 here is CASSFGTDGNTIYF. CDR3 nucleotides: TGTGCCAGCAGCTTTGGGACAGACGGAAACACCATATATTTT.

V is TRBV2 and J is TRBJ2-7; D not certain. Germline values: CDR1 SNHLY, CDR2 FYNNEI. The CDR3 is 13 amino acids. V was clipped by 3 bases and J by 5 bases, with 11 bases between them. CDR3 protein: CASSDAPKNEQYF. The CDR3 nucleotides are TGTGCCAGCAGTGACGCCCCAAAGAACGAGCAGTACTTC.

This clonotype was seen many times. The chain recombines TRBV11-3 with TRBJ2-3; TRBD1 matches 10 bases. Germline CDR1 is SGHNT and CDR2 is YENEEA. This CDR3 spans 15 amino acids. The V and J ends lost 5 bases and 3 bases, in that order; junction bases with no gene match: 5. The CDR3 loop is CASSVGQGLTDTQYF. The CDR3 nucleotides read TGTGCCAGCAGCGTGGGACAGGGGTTAACAGATACGCAGTATTTT.

This clonotype occurred a few times. The gene calls are TRBV20-1 and TRBJ2-1; the D is unclear. Trimming shortened V by 6 bases and J by 7 bases, and 10 bases separated the two germline ends. Germline CDR1 reads DFQATT; CDR2 reads SNEGSKA (reference sequence). This CDR3 has 11 residues. CDR3 in amino acids: CSAQHKNEQFF. The DNA of the CDR3 is TGCAGTGCCCAACACAAGAATGAGCAGTTCTTC.

Ten or more counts support this clonotype. This chain connects TRBV7-2 to TRBJ2-5; D perhaps matches TRBD1 (5 bases). The CDR3 sequence is 14 residues long. The germline V gene encodes CDR1 SGHTA and CDR2 FQGNSA. Between the trimmed V and J ends, which lost 3 bases and 5 bases, there was a span of 13 bases. The CDR3 spells CASSFQGGRETQYF. DNA of the CDR3: TGTGCCAGCAGCTTCCAGGGTGGCCGGGAGACCCAGTACTTC.

Only a few counts were recorded for this clonotype. The rearrangement links TRBV6-2 or TRBV6-3 to TRBJ2-1, with 7 positions matching TRBD1. V was clipped by 5 bases and J by 4 bases; unmatched bases: 8. The CDR3 is made up of 15 amino acids. Looked up from germline, CDR1 is MNHEY and CDR2 is SVGEGT. The DNA of the CDR3 is TGTGCCAGCAGTGGCTGGACAGGAGATTACAATGAGCAGTTCTTC. Translation: CASSGWTGDYNEQFF.

The CDR3 loop reads CASSLAVVRSEQYF. CDR3 coding DNA: TGTGCCAGCAGCTTGGCCGTCGTGAGGTCGGAGCAGTACTTC. The chain is built from TRBV5-8 and TRBJ2-7; D unresolved. V was pared by 0 bases and J by 7 bases, with 14 bases between. This CDR3 spans 14 amino acids. Germline CDR1 SGHTS, CDR2 YDEGEE.

Many counts were recorded for this clonotype. The chain combines TRBV20-1 with TRBJ1-1, with TRBD1 matching 10 bases. With V trimmed by 3 bases and J by 7 bases, 8 bases remained unmatched. The CDR3 sequence is 14 residues long. Germline V CDR1 and CDR2: DFQATT, SNEGSKA (reference sequence). Written as DNA, the CDR3 is TGCAGTGCTAGGCGGGACAGGGGCGGTTTTGAAGCTTTCTTT. As protein: CSARRDRGGFEAFF.

This clonotype occurred many times. J is TRBJ2-3 and V is TRBV20-1, with 9 bases lining up with TRBD2. Germline CDR1 and CDR2: DFQATT and SNEGSKA (reference sequence). The CDR3 runs to 15 residues. V lost 1 base and J lost 2; bases outside the gene matches: 4. The CDR3 here is CSARAVAGVTDTQYF. CDR3 in DNA: TGCAGTGCTAGAGCGGTAGCGGGGGTCACAGATACGCAGTATTTT.

About this clonotype itself: A read error may account for a junction end that differs from germline. The chain carries TRBV6-6 and TRBJ2-1; D is ambiguous. The CDR3 runs to 13 residues. Germline V gene lookup returns CDR1 MNHNY and CDR2 SVGAGI (reference sequence). CDR3 sequence (DNA): TGTGCCGGCAGTTTTACAGACTACAATGAGCAGTTCTTC. This sequence encodes CAGSFTDYNEQFF.

This clonotype has a handful of counts. J is TRBJ2-4 and V is TRBV6-6; 8 bases map to TRBD2. The CDR3 is 15 amino acids. Trimming cost V 2 bases and J 8 bases; bases outside gene matches: 8. Germline V gene data show CDR1 as MNHNY and CDR2 as SVGAGI (reference sequence). The CDR3 DNA is TGTGCCAGCAGTTACCCGCGGGGGGCCGGGGACATTCAGTACTTC. Protein sequence: CASSYPRGAGDIQYF.

The chain carries TRBV7-2 and TRBJ2-5; 9 nucleotides agree with TRBD2. The germline V gene has CDR1 SGHTA and CDR2 FQGNSA. The CDR3 sequence is 17 residues long. V was clipped by 2 bases and J by 5 bases; unmatched bases: 12. CDR3 sequence reads: CASSLRAGGPSLETQYF. DNA for the CDR3: TGTGCCAGCAGCTTACGTGCGGGAGGGCCCTCATTGGAGACCCAGTACTTC.

This clonotype was seen repeatedly, ten times or more. The V gene is TRBV3-1, the J gene TRBJ2-1, with 14 positions matching TRBD2. Germline CDR1 reads LGHDT; CDR2 reads YNNKEL (reference sequence). Trimming at V came to 2 bases and at J to 7 bases, leaving 7 bases not matched to a gene. This CDR3 has 17 residues. The CDR3 nucleotides are TGTGCCAGCAGCCAACAACCGGGACTAGCGGGGGAAAATGAGCAGTTCTTC. This codes for CASSQQPGLAGENEQFF.